This T cell receptor (beta chain) was sequenced in a study of shared clonotypes between healthy human individuals. At the level of the study: Ranging from 18 to 49 in age, donors were a couple of women and three men.

The authors split each subset's genomic DNA evenly across several immunoSEQ plates. Spread over ten immunoSEQ deep assay plates, unsorted PBMC DNA underwent sequencing. Repertoires were generated with immunoSEQ multiplex PCR, while TCRdb's copy carries only in-frame clones and drops some. Seen here are some 450,000 clones, 60% to 80% observed once, and the top ten hold 9.5% to 15%. The length of the CDR3 is 12 residues. CDR1 and CDR2 (germline): SEHNR, FQNEAQ (reference sequence). The V end lost 5 bases, the J end lost 3 bases, and 6 bases lay between the germline ends. The sample was PBMCs. The chain carries TRBV7-9 and TRBJ2-3; no clear D. This receptor was obtained from a woman aged 40 to 55 in good health. Some clones in this sample may be carry-over from other donors' samples. Here the CDR3 DNA reads TGTGCCAGCAGCGATTTGACAGATACGCAGTATTTT. The encoded protein is CASSDLTDTQYF.